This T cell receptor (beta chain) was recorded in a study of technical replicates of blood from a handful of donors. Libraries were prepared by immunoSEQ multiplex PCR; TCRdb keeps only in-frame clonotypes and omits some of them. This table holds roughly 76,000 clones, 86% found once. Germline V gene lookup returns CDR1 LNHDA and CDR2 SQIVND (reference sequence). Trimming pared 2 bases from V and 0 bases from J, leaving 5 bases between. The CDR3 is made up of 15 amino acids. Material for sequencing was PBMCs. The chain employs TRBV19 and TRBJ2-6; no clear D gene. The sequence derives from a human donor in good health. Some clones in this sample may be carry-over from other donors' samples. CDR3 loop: CASSISASGANVLTF. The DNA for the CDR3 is TGTGCCAGTAGTATAAGCGCCTCTGGGGCCAACGTCCTGACTTTC.